Below, 25 T cell receptor beta chains from the same sample are listed, as sequenced in a study of vaccination and CD4 T cells after COVID-19. Oncomine TCR Beta short-read sequencing was applied to DNA from cultured CD4+ T cells. TCRdb fed the PCR reads into MiXCR, producing one record per CDR3 protein. Among more than 20,000 distinct CDR3 sequences listed, 50% were seen once. Treatment in this sample: roughly 10-day PBMC culture with coronavirus spike peptide pools or control peptides (ViraFEST assay). No antigens are known for them. The input for sequencing was CD4+ T cells from blood, cultured in vitro, taken before SARS-CoV-2 vaccination. These receptors were collected from a human donor who received a COVID-19 vaccine.

This chain joins TRBV12-3 or TRBV12-4 and TRBJ2-7; unclear D gene. CDR3 length equals 18 residues. The ends were cut back, 6 bases at V and 2 bases at J, with 26 bases in the middle. For the CDR3, the DNA is TGTGCCAGCAGCCCCTACGACCTAGGAAGACTTGTCCCCTACGAGCAGTACTTC. Translating gives CASSPYDLGRLVPYEQYF.

The chain employs TRBV6-1 and TRBJ2-7; a weak D match, TRBD1 (6 bases). The CDR3 is 17 amino acids. Trimming removed 6 bases from V and 0 bases from J, with 21 bases in between. Germline CDR1 MNHNS, CDR2 SASEGT. CDR3 in amino acids: CASRGGQRETSSYEQYF. The DNA of the CDR3 is TGTGCCAGCAGGGGTGGACAGCGCGAAACTAGCTCCTACGAGCAGTACTTC.

This clonotype occurred once. The chain has TRBV7-7 and TRBJ2-2, with TRBD1 matching 8 bases. CDR1 and CDR2 from the germline V gene are SSHAT and FNYEAQ (reference sequence). CDR3 length equals 15 residues. Trimming at V came to 5 bases and at J to 3 bases, leaving 5 bases not matched to a gene. CDR3 nucleotides: TGTGCCAGCAGCACCGACAGGGGACACACCGGGGAGCTGTTTTTT. This codes for CASSTDRGHTGELFF.

The chain carries TRBV6-1 and TRBJ2-2; D is ambiguous. This CDR3 is built from 13 residues. Germline V gives CDR1 MNHNS, CDR2 SASEGT. V was trimmed by 2 bases and J by 6 bases, leaving 7 bases between them. The CDR3: CASSERWAGELFF. The DNA for the CDR3 is TGTGCCAGCAGTGAAAGGTGGGCCGGGGAGCTGTTTTTT.

This clonotype was counted between two and nine times. V and J are TRBV19 and TRBJ1-1; TRBD1 aligns across 7 bases. J gave up 1 base and V 4 bases, and 6 bases lay outside the gene matches. CDR3 length: 15 amino acids. The germline V gene has CDR1 LNHDA and CDR2 SQIVND (reference sequence). Here the CDR3 DNA reads TGTGCCAGTAGTAAAGACAGGGTTGAGAACACTGAAGCTTTCTTT. Amino acids: CASSKDRVENTEAFF.

This clonotype showed up just a few times. This chain joins TRBV6-1 and TRBJ1-5; 9 bases are shared with TRBD1. This CDR3 is 15 amino acids long. Losses at the gene ends were 5 bases for V and 6 bases for J; bases not matched to a gene: 8. Germline CDR1 is MNHNS and CDR2 is SASEGT. This CDR3 reads CASSQGQGPGQPQHF. CDR3 bases: TGTGCCAGCAGTCAGGGACAGGGTCCGGGTCAGCCCCAGCATTTT.

The chain joins TRBV24-1 to TRBJ2-2; D is unclear. Trimming cost V 8 bases and J 7 bases, with 13 bases left between them. Germline V gene data show CDR1 as KGHDR and CDR2 as SFDVKD. This CDR3 is 13 amino acids long. Here the CDR3 reads CATTKSGHGELFF. The CDR3 bases are TGTGCCACCACGAAGTCAGGCCACGGGGAGCTGTTTTTT.

Remarks on this clonotype: Relative to the germline gene, one junction end is altered; a read error may explain this. This chain connects TRBV11-3 to TRBJ2-7; TRBD2 might be the D (6 bases). The CDR3 has 14 residues. Germline loops: CDR1 SGHNT, CDR2 YENEEA. The DNA for the CDR3 is TGTGCCAGCAGCTTACGAGGGGACTCCGACGAGCAGTACTTC. Translating it yields CASSLRGDSDEQYF.

The chain combines TRBV30 with TRBJ1-2; no definite D call. The CDR3 is made up of 15 amino acids. V dropped 0 bases and J dropped 2 bases, with 13 bases sitting between them. The germline V gene encodes CDR1 GTSNPN and CDR2 SVGIG (reference sequence). CDR3 DNA sequence: TGTGCCTGGAGTGTAGGGTCTTGGCAGAACTATGGCTACACCTTC. Residues: CAWSVGSWQNYGYTF.

This clonotype was observed a single time. The rearrangement joins TRBV6-5 to TRBJ1-2; 7 nucleotides match TRBD1. The CDR3 consists of 13 residues. Germline values: CDR1 MNHEY, CDR2 SVGAGI. J gave up 8 bases and V 2 bases, and 5 bases lay outside the gene matches. CDR3 sequence (DNA): TGTGCCAGCAGTTACCGACAGGGCGAAGGCTACACCTTC. Protein sequence: CASSYRQGEGYTF.

The chain employs TRBV6-1 and TRBJ2-3, with D hard to call. This CDR3 is built from 14 residues. CDR1 and CDR2 from the germline V gene are MNHNS and SASEGT. Trimming took off 0 bases at V and 1 base at J, with 5 bases between the two ends. The CDR3 loop is CASSEASGTDTQYF. The CDR3 DNA reads TGTGCCAGCAGTGAAGCGAGCGGCACAGATACGCAGTATTTT.

This rearrangement joins TRBV9 to TRBJ1-2, with D perhaps matching TRBD1 (5 bases). Germline V gene lookup returns CDR1 SGDLS and CDR2 YYNGEE. Between the trimmed V and J ends, which lost 4 bases and 9 bases, there was a span of 16 bases. The CDR3 has 13 residues. For the CDR3, the DNA is TGTGCCAGCAGCCTGGGGGGAGGGTTGAGCTACACCTTC. Encoded protein: CASSLGGGLSYTF. Together with reference TRBV9 and TRBJ1-2, the CDR3 gives the full variable domain: DSGVTQTPKHLITATGQRVTLRCSPRSGDLSVYWYQQSLDQGLQFLIQYYNGEERAKGNILERFSAQQFPDLHSELNLSSLELGDSALYFCASSLGGGLSYTFGSGTRLTVV.

The rearrangement links TRBV6-1 to TRBJ2-5, with 11 bases that match TRBD2. This CDR3 is 15 amino acids long. J lost 4 bases, V lost 6 bases, and 7 bases had no gene match. CDR1 is MNHNS, CDR2 SASEGT, per germline. CDR3 DNA: TGTGCCAGCAGCTTAAATAGCGGGGGGGGAGAGACCCAGTACTTC. This translates into CASSLNSGGGETQYF.

This rearrangement joins TRBV7-3 to TRBJ2-2; 7 bases are a match to TRBD1. CDR1 SGHTA and CDR2 FQGTGA come from the germline V gene. The V segment lost 4 bases and the J segment 3 bases; nucleotides outside the gene matches: 8. The length of the CDR3 is 16 residues. CDR3 region: CASSSRQGMYTGELFF. CDR3 DNA sequence: TGTGCCAGCAGCTCCCGACAGGGTATGTACACCGGGGAGCTGTTTTTT.

The chain employs TRBV6-1 and TRBJ2-3; TRBD1 matches at 9 bases. V shed 10 bases, J shed 3 bases, and the junction held 11 bases outside the gene matches. The CDR3 is 15 residues long. CDR1 MNHNS and CDR2 SASEGT come from the germline V gene. CDR3 in DNA: TGTGCCACCGCCCTAGGGACAGGGAAGACAGATACGCAGTATTTT. This translates into CATALGTGKTDTQYF.

The chain combines TRBV19 with TRBJ2-2; tentatively, D is TRBD1 (6 bases). Looked up from germline, CDR1 is LNHDA and CDR2 is SQIVND (reference sequence). V shed 7 bases and J shed 5 bases, with 17 bases lying between them. This CDR3 region has 15 residues. DNA for the CDR3: TGTGCCAGTACCCCGACAGGTGCCCCTACCGGGGAGCTGTTTTTT. Translated: CASTPTGAPTGELFF.

This clonotype was observed once. The rearrangement uses TRBV7-6 and TRBJ1-4; a weak D match, TRBD1 (6 bases). The CDR3 is 14 residues long. Trimming left V 1 base short and J 8 bases short, with 11 bases between. Germline CDR1 and CDR2: SGHVS and FNYEAQ. The CDR3 spells CASSLDRVGEKLFF. In nucleotides, the CDR3 is TGTGCCAGCAGCTTAGACAGGGTGGGGGAAAAACTGTTTTTT.

This sequence joins TRBV12-3 or TRBV12-4 and TRBJ2-5, with D perhaps TRBD1 (6 bases). V lost 6 bases, J lost 0 bases, and 11 bases lay in between. The CDR3 covers 14 residues. CDR3 nucleotide sequence: TGTGCCAGCAGGGCAAGACAGGACCAAGAGACCCAGTACTTC. It encodes CASRARQDQETQYF.

This chain connects TRBV6-1 to TRBJ1-1; 7 nucleotides match TRBD1. J lost 4 bases, V lost 4 bases, and 3 bases had no gene match. Germline V gene lookup returns CDR1 MNHNS and CDR2 SASEGT. The CDR3 sequence is 13 residues long. The CDR3 region has the DNA TGTGCCAGCAGTGTTGAGGGGGCCACTGAAGCTTTCTTT. Amino acids: CASSVEGATEAFF.

This clonotype was detected only a few times. The chain combines TRBV21-1 with TRBJ2-3. TRBV21-1 is flagged as a pseudogene. The CDR3 is made up of 15 amino acids. CDR3 bases: TGTGCCCCGAATTTAGAGCCACTCTACACAGATACGCAGTATTTT. Residues: CAPNLEPLYTDTQYF.

The chain uses TRBV19 and TRBJ1-1; 11 bases align to TRBD1. Germline CDR1 is LNHDA and CDR2 is SQIVND (reference sequence). V was clipped by 4 bases and J by 4 bases; unmatched bases: 5. The CDR3 runs 15 residues. The chain's CDR3 is CASSTGQGAITEAFF. The CDR3 DNA is TGTGCCAGTAGTACAGGACAGGGGGCGATCACTGAAGCTTTCTTT. Based on the CDR3 plus reference TRBV19 and TRBJ1-1, the full variable domain is DGGITQSPKYLFRKEGQNVTLSCEQNLNHDAMYWYRQDPGQGLRLIYYSQIVNDFQKGDIAEGYSVSREKKESFPLTVTSAQKNPTAFYLCASSTGQGAITEAFFGQGTRLTVV.

This clonotype came up a few times. This chain connects TRBV24-1 to TRBJ2-3; no clear D. The CDR3 is 12 amino acids. Trimming left V 11 bases short and J 0 bases short, with 8 bases between. In germline, CDR1 is KGHDR, CDR2 SFDVKD. The CDR3 sequence: CASGDSTDTQYF. CDR3 DNA sequence: TGTGCCAGTGGGGATAGCACAGATACGCAGTATTTT.

This rearrangement joins TRBV10-1 to TRBJ2-5, with 10 bases fitting TRBD2. The CDR3 has 16 residues. Germline V CDR1 and CDR2: WNHNN, SYGVQD (reference sequence). The J segment lost 3 bases and the V segment lost 0 bases, leaving 4 bases of the junction unmatched. CDR3 sequence (DNA): TGCGCCAGCAGTGAGTCGGCCAGCGGGGGGGAAGAGACCCAGTACTTC. It is translated as CASSESASGGEETQYF.

This clonotype was counted only a few times. CDR3 protein: CASSLSSNNEQFF. The CDR3 DNA is TGTGCCAGCAGCTTAAGCTCAAACAATGAGCAGTTCTTC. The chain combines TRBV5-8 with TRBJ2-1; D unclear. Trimming removed 2 bases at V and 5 bases at J, with 8 bases between. The germline gives CDR1 SGHTS, CDR2 YDEGEE. This CDR3 has 13 amino acids. The whole variable domain, remainder taken from reference TRBV5-8 and TRBJ2-1, is EAGVTQSPTHLIKTRGQQATLRCSPISGHTSVYWYQQALGLGLQFLLWYDEGEERNRGNFPPRFSGRQFPNYSSELNVNALELEDSALYLCASSLSSNNEQFFGPGTRLTVL.

The sample holds a few counts of this clonotype. V is TRBV19 and J is TRBJ1-5; weak D call: TRBD1 (5 bases). Trimming shortened V by 6 bases and J by 0 bases, and 6 bases separated the two germline ends. Germline V gene lookup returns CDR1 LNHDA and CDR2 SQIVND (reference sequence). The CDR3 has 13 residues. This chain's CDR3 is CASRGRSNQPQHF. The CDR3 nucleotides read TGTGCCAGTAGGGGACGTAGCAATCAGCCCCAGCATTTT.